This passage covers 9 T cell receptor beta chains from one sample sequenced in a study of blood T cell repertoires in COVID-19. The table came from immunoSEQ multiplex PCR; TCRdb's copy has only in-frame clones and leaves some out. This sample has some 300,000 clones, with just under 90% found just once. Sequencing was performed on PBMCs or T cells enriched from blood (not recorded which). The receptors were sampled from a woman in her twenties or thirties who had recovered from COVID-19.

This chain uses TRBV7-9 with TRBJ2-7; TRBD1 agrees at 9 bases. The CDR3 extends over 14 amino acids. The ends lost 5 bases at V and 6 bases at J; junction bases unmatched: 8. Germline CDR1 reads SEHNR; CDR2 reads FQNEAQ (reference sequence). Written as DNA, the CDR3 is TGTGCCAGCAGCAATGCCGGGACAGGGCGCGAGCAGTACTTC. It codes for CASSNAGTGREQYF.

The chain couples TRBV18 to TRBJ1-1; D call uncertain. The CDR3 is 13 residues long. V gave up 3 bases and J gave up 0 bases, with 5 bases separating them. The germline gives CDR1 KGHSH, CDR2 LQKENI. In DNA, the CDR3 is TGTGCCAGCTCACCCGGGGTGAACACTGAAGCTTTCTTT. Translation: CASSPGVNTEAFF.

This clone is a singleton in its sample. V is TRBV5-1 and J is TRBJ1-3; 9 bases are shared with TRBD1. This CDR3 is built from 16 residues. The ends lost 0 bases at V and 2 bases at J; junction bases unmatched: 3. The germline gives CDR1 SGHRS, CDR2 YFSETQ. Here the CDR3 reads CASSLVWTGAGNTIYF. For the CDR3, the DNA is TGCGCCAGCAGCTTGGTTTGGACAGGGGCTGGAAACACCATATATTTT.

The rearrangement uses TRBV3-1 (or the pseudogene TRBV3-2) and TRBJ2-1, with a tentative D call TRBD1 (6 bases). Trimming left V 5 bases short and J 0 bases short, with 11 bases between. Germline CDR1 reads LGHDT; CDR2 reads YNNKEL (reference sequence). This CDR3 is 15 amino acids long. The CDR3 DNA reads as TGTGCCAGCAGCTGGACAGCGAGCTCCTACAATGAGCAGTTCTTC. Residues: CASSWTASSYNEQFF.

The chain links TRBV2 to TRBJ2-5; D possibly corresponds to TRBD1 (5 bases). The CDR3 has 13 amino acids. Trimming removed 5 bases from V and 3 bases from J, with 10 bases in between. Germline V CDR1 and CDR2: SNHLY, FYNNEI. CDR3 coding DNA: TGTGCCAGCAGTACAGACAGTAAAGAGACCCAGTACTTC. As protein: CASSTDSKETQYF.

This clone was detected once. The chain has TRBV7-3 and TRBJ2-1; 8 nucleotides agree with TRBD2. Germline V CDR1 and CDR2: SGHTA, FQGTGA. This CDR3 is built from 15 residues. J gave up 8 bases and V 4 bases, and 10 bases lay outside the gene matches. CDR3 sequence reads: CASSSSGTRRHEQFF. CDR3 nucleotide sequence: TGTGCCAGCAGCTCCTCCGGGACTAGACGCCATGAGCAGTTCTTC. The full variable domain, its missing parts supplied by reference TRBV7-3 and TRBJ2-1, is GAGVSQTPSNKVTEKGKYVELRCDPISGHTALYWYRQSLGQGPEFLIYFQGTGAADDSGLPNDRFFAVRPEGSVSTLKIQRTERGDSAVYLCASSSSGTRRHEQFFGPGTRLTVL.

This chain links TRBV7-9 with TRBJ2-5; possibly TRBD2 for D (5 bases). The CDR3 totals 16 residues. The germline V gene encodes CDR1 SEHNR and CDR2 FQNEAQ (reference sequence). V was trimmed by 0 bases and J by 5 bases, leaving 16 bases between them. The CDR3 DNA reads TGTGCCAGCAGCTTAGCGGTTTCCCGGACTGGGGAGACCCAGTACTTC. Translation gives CASSLAVSRTGETQYF.

V usage is TRBV4-1 and J usage is TRBJ1-4; D may be TRBD1 (6 bases). The CDR3 covers 15 residues. The germline V and J ends were trimmed by 6 bases and 0 bases, with 11 bases remaining between them. CDR1 is MGHRA and CDR2 is YSYEKL in the germline V gene. CDR3 region: CASRRPGATNEKLFF. In DNA, the CDR3 is TGCGCCAGCAGGCGCCCAGGGGCAACTAATGAAAAACTGTTTTTT.

The chain couples TRBV7-2 to TRBJ2-7; D gene uncertain. Germline CDR1 SGHTA, CDR2 FQGNSA. The CDR3 has 13 amino acids. Trimming removed 3 bases from V and 3 bases from J, with 9 bases in between. The CDR3 sequence is CASSFYGDYEQYF. In nucleotides, the CDR3 is TGTGCCAGCAGCTTTTATGGAGACTACGAGCAGTACTTC.